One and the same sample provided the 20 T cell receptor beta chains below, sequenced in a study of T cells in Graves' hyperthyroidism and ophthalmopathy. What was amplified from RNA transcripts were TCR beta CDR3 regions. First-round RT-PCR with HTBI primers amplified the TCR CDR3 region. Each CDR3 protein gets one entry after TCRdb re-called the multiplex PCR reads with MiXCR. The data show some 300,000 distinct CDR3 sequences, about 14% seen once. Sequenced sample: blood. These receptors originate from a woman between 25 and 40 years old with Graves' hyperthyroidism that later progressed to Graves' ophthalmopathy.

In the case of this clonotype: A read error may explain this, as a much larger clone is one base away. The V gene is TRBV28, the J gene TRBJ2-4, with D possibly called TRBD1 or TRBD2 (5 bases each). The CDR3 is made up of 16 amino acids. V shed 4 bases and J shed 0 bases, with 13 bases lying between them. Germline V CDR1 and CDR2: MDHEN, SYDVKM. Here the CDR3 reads CASSSAGTLAKNIQYF. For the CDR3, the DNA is TGTGCCAGCAGTTCTGCAGGGACCTTAGCCAAAAACATTCAGTACTTC.

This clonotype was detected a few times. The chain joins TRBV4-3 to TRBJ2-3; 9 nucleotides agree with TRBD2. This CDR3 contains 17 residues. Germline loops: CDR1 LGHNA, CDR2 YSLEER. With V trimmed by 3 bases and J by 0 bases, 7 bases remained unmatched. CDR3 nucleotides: TGCGCCAGCAGCCATCAATCTAGCGGGACGAGCACAGATACGCAGTATTTT. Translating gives CASSHQSSGTSTDTQYF.

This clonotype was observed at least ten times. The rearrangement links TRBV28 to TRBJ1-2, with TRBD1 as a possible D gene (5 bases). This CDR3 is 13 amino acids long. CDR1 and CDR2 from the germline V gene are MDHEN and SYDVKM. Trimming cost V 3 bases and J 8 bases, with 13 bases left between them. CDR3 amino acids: CASSLPDSGGYTF. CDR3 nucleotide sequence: TGTGCCAGCAGTTTGCCCGACAGTGGAGGCTACACCTTC.

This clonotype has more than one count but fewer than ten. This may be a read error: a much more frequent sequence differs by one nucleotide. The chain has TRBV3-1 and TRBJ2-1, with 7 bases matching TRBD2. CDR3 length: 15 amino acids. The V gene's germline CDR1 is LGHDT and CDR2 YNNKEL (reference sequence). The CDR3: CASSQSGRDRNAQFF. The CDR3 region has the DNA TGTGCCAGCAGCCAATCTGGGAGGGATAGGAATGCGCAGTTCTTC.

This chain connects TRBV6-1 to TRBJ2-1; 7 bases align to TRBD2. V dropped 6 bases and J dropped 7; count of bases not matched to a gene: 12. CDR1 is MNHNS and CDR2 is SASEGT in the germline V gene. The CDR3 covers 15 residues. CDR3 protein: CASSPPVSGNNEQFF. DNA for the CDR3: TGTGCCAGCAGCCCCCCGGTGAGCGGGAATAATGAGCAGTTCTTC.

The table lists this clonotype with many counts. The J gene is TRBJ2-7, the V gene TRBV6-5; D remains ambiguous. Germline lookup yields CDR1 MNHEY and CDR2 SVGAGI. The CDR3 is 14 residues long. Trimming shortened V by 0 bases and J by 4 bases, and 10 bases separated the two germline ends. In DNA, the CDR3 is TGTGCCAGCAGTTACTCGACGAGTCTGTACGAGCAGTACTTC. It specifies CASSYSTSLYEQYF.

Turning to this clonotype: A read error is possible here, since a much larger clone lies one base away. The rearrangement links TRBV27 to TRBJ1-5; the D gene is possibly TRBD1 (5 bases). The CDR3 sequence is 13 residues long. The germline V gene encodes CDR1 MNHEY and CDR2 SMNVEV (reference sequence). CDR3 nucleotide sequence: TGTGCCGGCAGCCACAGGAGCAATCAGCCCCAGCATTTT. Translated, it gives CAGSHRSNQPQHF.

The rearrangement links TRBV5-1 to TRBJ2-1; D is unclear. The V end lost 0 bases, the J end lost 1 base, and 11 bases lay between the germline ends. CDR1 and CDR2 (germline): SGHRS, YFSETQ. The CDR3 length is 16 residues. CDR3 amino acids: CASSLEIATSYNEQFF. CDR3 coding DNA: TGCGCCAGCAGCTTGGAGATAGCTACATCCTACAATGAGCAGTTCTTC.

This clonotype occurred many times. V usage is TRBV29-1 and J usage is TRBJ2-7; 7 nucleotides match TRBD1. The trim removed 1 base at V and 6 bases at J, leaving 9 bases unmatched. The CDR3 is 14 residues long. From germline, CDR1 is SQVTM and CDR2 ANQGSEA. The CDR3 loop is CSVEVGNRGGEQYF. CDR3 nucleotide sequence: TGCAGCGTTGAAGTTGGGAACAGGGGCGGCGAGCAGTACTTC.

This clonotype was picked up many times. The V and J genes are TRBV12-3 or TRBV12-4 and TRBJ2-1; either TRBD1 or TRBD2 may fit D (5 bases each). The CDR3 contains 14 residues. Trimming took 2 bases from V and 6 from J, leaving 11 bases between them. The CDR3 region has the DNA TGTGCCAGCAGTTTACTGTGGGGGTTCAATGAGCAGTTCTTC. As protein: CASSLLWGFNEQFF.

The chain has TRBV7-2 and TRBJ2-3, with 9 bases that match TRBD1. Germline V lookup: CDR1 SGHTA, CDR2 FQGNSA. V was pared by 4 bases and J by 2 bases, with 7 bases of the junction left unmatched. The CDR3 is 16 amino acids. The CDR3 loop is CASSYGQGLFTDTQYF. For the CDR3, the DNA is TGTGCCAGCAGCTACGGACAGGGGTTATTCACAGATACGCAGTATTTT.

DNA for the CDR3: TGTGCCAGCAGTTGGGGGACAGGGGAATATAGCAATCAGCCCCAGCATTTT. Its protein product is CASSWGTGEYSNQPQHF. The gene calls are TRBV28 and TRBJ1-5; the match to TRBD1 covers 10 bases. This CDR3 contains 17 residues. J gave up 0 bases and V 4 bases, and 6 bases lay outside the gene matches. Germline lookup yields CDR1 MDHEN and CDR2 SYDVKM.

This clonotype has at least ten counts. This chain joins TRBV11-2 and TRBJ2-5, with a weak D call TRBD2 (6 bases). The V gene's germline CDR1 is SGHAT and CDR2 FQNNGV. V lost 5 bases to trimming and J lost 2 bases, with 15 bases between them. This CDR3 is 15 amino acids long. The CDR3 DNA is TGTGCCAGCAGCCCAGGGTGGCGGGGACAAGAGACCCAGTACTTC. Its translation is CASSPGWRGQETQYF.

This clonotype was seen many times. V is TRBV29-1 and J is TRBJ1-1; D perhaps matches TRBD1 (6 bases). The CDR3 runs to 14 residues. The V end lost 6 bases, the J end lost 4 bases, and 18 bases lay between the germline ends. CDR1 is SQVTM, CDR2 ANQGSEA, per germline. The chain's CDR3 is CSVGLPGASTEAFF. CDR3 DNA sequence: TGCAGCGTAGGGCTTCCGGGGGCGAGCACTGAAGCTTTCTTT.

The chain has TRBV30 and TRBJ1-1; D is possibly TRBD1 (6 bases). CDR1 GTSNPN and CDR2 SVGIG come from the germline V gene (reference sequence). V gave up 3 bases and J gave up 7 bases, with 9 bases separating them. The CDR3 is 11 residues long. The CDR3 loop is CAWSADSEAFF. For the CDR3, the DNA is TGTGCCTGGAGCGCGGACAGTGAAGCTTTCTTT. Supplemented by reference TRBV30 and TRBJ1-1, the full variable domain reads SQTIHQWPATLVQPVGSPLSLECTVEGTSNPNLYWYRQAAGRGLQLLFYSVGIGQISSEVPQNLSASRPQDRQFILSSKKLLLSDSGFYLCAWSADSEAFFGQGTRLTVV.

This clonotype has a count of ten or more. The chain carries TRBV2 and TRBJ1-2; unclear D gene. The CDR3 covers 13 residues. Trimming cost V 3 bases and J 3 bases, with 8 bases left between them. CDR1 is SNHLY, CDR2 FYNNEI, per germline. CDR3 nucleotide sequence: TGTGCCAGCAGTGAGGACGGATACTATGGCTACACCTTC. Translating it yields CASSEDGYYGYTF.

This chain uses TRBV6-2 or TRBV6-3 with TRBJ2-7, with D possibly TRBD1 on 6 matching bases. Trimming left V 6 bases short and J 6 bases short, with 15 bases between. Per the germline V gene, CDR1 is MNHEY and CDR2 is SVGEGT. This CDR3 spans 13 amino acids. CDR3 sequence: CASSQQGSGEQYF. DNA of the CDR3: TGTGCCAGCAGCCAACAGGGTTCGGGCGAGCAGTACTTC.

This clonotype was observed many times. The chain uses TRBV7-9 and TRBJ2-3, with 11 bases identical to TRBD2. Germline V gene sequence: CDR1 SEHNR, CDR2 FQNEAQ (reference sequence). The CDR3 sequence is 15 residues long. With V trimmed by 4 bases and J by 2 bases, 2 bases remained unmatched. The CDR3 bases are TGTGCCAGCAGCTCGGGACTAGCGGTCACAGATACGCAGTATTTT. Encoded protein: CASSSGLAVTDTQYF.

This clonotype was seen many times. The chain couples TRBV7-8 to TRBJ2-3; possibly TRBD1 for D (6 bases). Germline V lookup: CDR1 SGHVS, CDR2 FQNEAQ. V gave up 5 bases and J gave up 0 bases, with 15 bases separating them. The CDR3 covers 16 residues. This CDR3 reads CASSAYLGGSTDTQYF. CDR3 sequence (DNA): TGTGCCAGCAGCGCCTACCTAGGGGGTAGCACAGATACGCAGTATTTT.

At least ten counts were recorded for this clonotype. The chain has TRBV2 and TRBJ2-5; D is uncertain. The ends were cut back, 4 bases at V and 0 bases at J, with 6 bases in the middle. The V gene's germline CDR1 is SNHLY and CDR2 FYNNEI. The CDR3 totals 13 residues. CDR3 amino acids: CASSVSHQETQYF. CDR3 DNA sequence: TGTGCCAGCAGTGTTAGTCACCAAGAGACCCAGTACTTC.